These 18 T cell receptor beta chains originate from one sample sequenced in a study of blood T cell repertoires in COVID-19. Generated by immunoSEQ multiplex PCR, the TCRdb table keeps only in-frame clones and is missing some. The table records about 70,000 clones, roughly 80% of them present only once. Sequencing was performed on peripheral blood. These receptors came from a woman aged 70-85 years with acute or convalescent COVID-19.

This chain uses TRBV7-2 with TRBJ2-5; 7 bases agree with TRBD1. V shed 7 bases and J 1 base; nucleotides not matched to a gene: 6. Per the germline V gene, CDR1 is SGHTA and CDR2 is FQGNSA. This CDR3 has 14 residues. CDR3 bases: TGTGCCAGCACCCCGGACAGGCCCCAAGAGACCCAGTACTTC. Protein: CASTPDRPQETQYF. Supplemented by reference TRBV7-2 and TRBJ2-5, the full variable domain reads GAGVSQSPSNKVTEKGKDVELRCDPISGHTALYWYRQSLGQGLEFLIYFQGNSAPDKSGLPSDRFSAERTGGSVSTLTIQRTQQEDSAVYLCASTPDRPQETQYFGPGTRLLVL.

The rearrangement links TRBV5-1 to TRBJ1-5; D perhaps matches TRBD1 (5 bases). Trimming stripped 0 bases from V and 3 bases from J, with 10 bases between. Germline V lookup: CDR1 SGHRS, CDR2 YFSETQ. The CDR3 covers 15 residues. CDR3 in DNA: TGCGCCAGCAGCTTGGCGGGGGAGCCCAATCAGCCCCAGCATTTT. It is translated as CASSLAGEPNQPQHF.

V gene TRBV18 combines with J gene TRBJ1-3; D perhaps matches TRBD1 (5 bases). The germline gives CDR1 KGHSH, CDR2 LQKENI. V lost 2 bases, J lost 2 bases, and 16 bases lay in between. The CDR3 length is 17 residues. For the CDR3, the DNA is TGTGCCAGCTCACCAATCCTTGGGGGGAGAACTGGAAACACCATATATTTT. It translates to CASSPILGGRTGNTIYF. Looking up the rest from reference TRBV18 and TRBJ1-3 gives the full variable domain: NAGVMQNPRHLVRRRGQEARLRCSPMKGHSHVYWYRQLPEEGLKFMVYLQKENIIDESGMPKERFSAEFPKEGPSILRIQQVVRGDSAAYFCASSPILGGRTGNTIYFGEGSWLTVV.

V usage is TRBV5-4 and J usage is TRBJ1-2; D unresolved. The length of the CDR3 is 14 residues. Trimming took off 3 bases at V and 8 bases at J, with 17 bases between the two ends. Looked up from germline, CDR1 is SGHNT and CDR2 is YYREEE (reference sequence). The CDR3 spells CASSSPAGRSGYTF. The CDR3 nucleotides are TGTGCCAGCAGCTCCCCGGCGGGCCGCTCCGGCTACACCTTC.

The rearrangement uses TRBV6-1 and TRBJ2-7; 7 bases align to TRBD1. CDR1 is MNHNS and CDR2 is SASEGT in the germline V gene. This CDR3 is built from 16 residues. The junction had 15 bases not matched to a gene; V was cut back by 3 bases and J by 7 bases. This chain's CDR3 is CASSDPSRAGGGEQYF. CDR3 sequence (DNA): TGTGCCAGCAGTGACCCATCCCGGGCAGGGGGTGGGGAGCAGTACTTC.

Written as DNA, the CDR3 is TGTGCCAGCTCTCCCCTGGCCAGGGGTAGCAACGAGCAGTACTTC. Translation gives CASSPLARGSNEQYF. The rearrangement uses TRBV18 and TRBJ2-7; tentative D call: TRBD1 (6 bases). V lost 6 bases and J 5 bases, leaving 20 bases between the germline ends. Germline-derived CDR1 and CDR2 are KGHSH and LQKENI. The CDR3 contains 15 residues. Based on the CDR3 plus reference TRBV18 and TRBJ2-7, the full variable domain is NAGVMQNPRHLVRRRGQEARLRCSPMKGHSHVYWYRQLPEEGLKFMVYLQKENIIDESGMPKERFSAEFPKEGPSILRIQQVVRGDSAAYFCASSPLARGSNEQYFGPGTRLTVT.

This clone appeared a few times. The CDR3 DNA reads as TGTGCCAGCAGCCCCGGGGGGGCTGGGGCCTACAATGAGCAGTTCTTC. Amino acids: CASSPGGAGAYNEQFF. V gene TRBV11-2 combines with J gene TRBJ2-1; TRBD2 aligns across 8 bases. The CDR3 loop spans 16 amino acids. V was clipped by 5 bases and J by 2 bases; unmatched bases: 8. CDR1 is SGHAT and CDR2 is FQNNGV in the germline V gene.

This clone was found once. The CDR3 is CASSPSTSGRRDTQYF. Written as DNA, the CDR3 is TGTGCCAGCAGTCCCTCGACTAGCGGGAGGAGGGATACGCAGTATTTT. The V gene is TRBV28, the J gene TRBJ2-3, with 13 bases matching TRBD2. Germline V gene lookup returns CDR1 MDHEN and CDR2 SYDVKM. V shed 5 bases, J shed 6 bases, and the junction held 8 bases outside the gene matches. This CDR3 is built from 16 residues. Complete variable domain (other parts from reference TRBV28 and TRBJ2-3): DVKVTQSSRYLVKRTGEKVFLECVQDMDHENMFWYRQDPGLGLRLIYFSYDVKMKEKGDIPEGYSVSREKKERFSLILESASTNQTSMYLCASSPSTSGRRDTQYFGPGTRLTVL.

The chain recombines TRBV14 with TRBJ1-2, with 8 positions matching TRBD1. The CDR3 spans 13 residues. With V trimmed by 5 bases and J by 5 bases, 4 bases remained unmatched. Germline assignment: CDR1 SGHDN and CDR2 FVKESK. The CDR3 spells CASSDGQGYGYTF. In DNA form, the CDR3 reads TGTGCCAGCAGCGACGGACAGGGATATGGCTACACCTTC. The full variable domain, with the rest looked up from reference TRBV14 and TRBJ1-2, is EAGVTQFPSHSVIEKGQTVTLRCDPISGHDNLYWYRRVMGKEIKFLLHFVKESKQDESGMPNNRFLAERTGGTYSTLKVQPAELEDSGVYFCASSDGQGYGYTFGSGTRLTVV.

The rearrangement uses TRBV6-1 and TRBJ1-2; 9 bases agree with TRBD1. CDR3 size: 14 residues. The V gene's germline CDR1 is MNHNS and CDR2 SASEGT. Unmatched junction bases numbered 7, after V lost 3 bases and J lost 8 bases. As DNA, the CDR3 is TGTGCCAGCAGTGACACGGGACAGGGTCGGGGCTACACCTTC. Amino acids: CASSDTGQGRGYTF.

The J gene is TRBJ2-1, the V gene TRBV19; D possibly corresponds to TRBD1 (6 bases). The germline CDR1 and CDR2 sequences are LNHDA and SQIVND (reference sequence). Trimming shortened V by 4 bases and J by 8 bases, and 21 bases separated the two germline ends. The CDR3 has 16 residues. CDR3 coding DNA: TGTGCCAGTAGTACCCGGACAGTAAGATCGGTGGATGAGCAGTTCTTC. Translated: CASSTRTVRSVDEQFF.

This clone was detected only once. The chain uses TRBV3-1 (or the pseudogene TRBV3-2) and TRBJ1-6, with D hard to call. Germline V CDR1 and CDR2: LGHDT, YNNKEL (reference sequence). Trimming shortened V by 2 bases and J by 13 bases, and 15 bases separated the two germline ends. The CDR3 runs to 14 residues. The CDR3: CASSQRAGGQPLHF. For the CDR3, the DNA is TGTGCCAGCAGCCAAAGGGCGGGCGGGCAGCCCCTCCACTTT.

The V call is TRBV3-1 (or the pseudogene TRBV3-2), the J call TRBJ2-7; TRBD2 aligns across 13 bases. The CDR3 covers 17 residues. Germline CDR1 reads LGHDT; CDR2 reads YNNKEL (reference sequence). V shed 0 bases and J 4 bases; nucleotides not matched to a gene: 6. CDR3 coding DNA: TGTGCCAGCAGCCAAGACCGCGGACTAGCGGGAGTATACGAGCAGTACTTC. This encodes CASSQDRGLAGVYEQYF.

The V call is TRBV7-9, the J call TRBJ1-3, with D tentatively TRBD1 (6 bases). Germline CDR1 and CDR2: SEHNR and FQNEAQ (reference sequence). The CDR3 has 15 residues. Trimming took 6 bases from V and 2 from J, leaving 14 bases between them. CDR3 residues: CASSSSGVTGNTIYF. The CDR3, as DNA: TGTGCCAGCAGTAGCTCAGGGGTTACTGGAAACACCATATATTTT.

V gene TRBV5-1 combines with J gene TRBJ1-6; the match to TRBD1 covers 12 bases. Trimming removed 3 bases from V and 10 bases from J; junction bases left unmatched: 8. CDR3 size: 16 residues. Germline V gives CDR1 SGHRS, CDR2 YFSETQ. The CDR3 nucleotides are TGCGCCAGCAGCTCCGCTCCCGGGACAGGGGGCTCACCCCTCCACTTT. This codes for CASSSAPGTGGSPLHF.

V usage is TRBV27 and J usage is TRBJ2-7; the D gene is possibly TRBD2 (6 bases). Germline V gene data show CDR1 as MNHEY and CDR2 as SMNVEV (reference sequence). This CDR3 has 16 residues. The V and J ends lost 6 bases and 5 bases respectively, with 23 bases between them. The CDR3 coding sequence is TGTGCCAGCAGCCCGAACAGCCGGGACTTAGGCAACGAGCAGTACTTC. Encoded protein: CASSPNSRDLGNEQYF.

This clone is a singleton in its sample. The chain recombines TRBV27 with TRBJ1-2; D is perhaps TRBD1 (6 bases). Germline loops: CDR1 MNHEY, CDR2 SMNVEV (reference sequence). This CDR3 has 14 amino acids. V lost 5 bases to trimming and J lost 3 bases, with 13 bases between them. The CDR3 region has the DNA TGTGCCAGCAGTCCAGCCCGGACAGACTATGGCTACACCTTC. It yields the protein CASSPARTDYGYTF.

The table lists this clone with a count of one. The chain uses TRBV5-1 and TRBJ2-2; D possibly corresponds to TRBD2 (6 bases). V gave up 1 base and J gave up 4 bases, with 11 bases separating them. The CDR3 runs 15 residues. CDR1 and CDR2 (germline): SGHRS, YFSETQ. This CDR3 reads CASSLSQGGTGELFF. CDR3 in DNA: TGCGCCAGCAGCTTGAGCCAGGGAGGCACCGGGGAGCTGTTTTTT.